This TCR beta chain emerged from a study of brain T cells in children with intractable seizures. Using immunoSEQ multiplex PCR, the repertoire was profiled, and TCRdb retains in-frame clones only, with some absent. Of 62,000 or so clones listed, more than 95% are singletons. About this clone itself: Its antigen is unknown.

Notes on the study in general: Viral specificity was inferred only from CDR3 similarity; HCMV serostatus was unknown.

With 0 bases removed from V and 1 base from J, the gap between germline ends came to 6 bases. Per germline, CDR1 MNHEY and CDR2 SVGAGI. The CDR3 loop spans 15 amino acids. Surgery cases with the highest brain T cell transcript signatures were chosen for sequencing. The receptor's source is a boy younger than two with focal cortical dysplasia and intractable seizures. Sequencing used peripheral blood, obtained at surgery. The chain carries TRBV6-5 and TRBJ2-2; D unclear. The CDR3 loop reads CASSYSSGNTGELFF. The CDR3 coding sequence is TGTGCCAGCAGTTACTCTTCGGGGAACACCGGGGAGCTGTTTTTT.